This T cell receptor (beta chain) was sequenced for a study of monozygotic twins with inflammatory bowel disease. Researchers put TCRalpha and TCRbeta cDNA through two nested PCRs lasting roughly 16 and 10 cycles. TCRdb reprocessed the 5' RACE reads and keeps a single row for each CDR3 protein, giving no DNA. The sample shows 350,000 to 500,000 distinct CDR3 sequences, and roughly 2.2% sits with its ten largest clones. The CDR3 spans 14 residues. CDR1 and CDR2 from the germline V gene are DFQATT and SNEGSKA (reference sequence). Regarding this clonotype: The antigen is not known.

Study results and limitations: Against healthy co-twins, IBD patients had lower TCRbeta diversity (measured by inverse Simpson).

No sorting of T cells preceded isolation of total RNA from whole blood. The clonotype was recovered from a human donor with ulcerative colitis or Crohn's disease, or a healthy co-twin of an affected twin (not recorded which). The chain has TRBV20-1 and TRBJ2-7; TCRdb gives TRBD1 as the D gene, but with no DNA this cannot be confirmed. Sample: blood. The CDR3 loop is CSARAQDGSYEQYF.